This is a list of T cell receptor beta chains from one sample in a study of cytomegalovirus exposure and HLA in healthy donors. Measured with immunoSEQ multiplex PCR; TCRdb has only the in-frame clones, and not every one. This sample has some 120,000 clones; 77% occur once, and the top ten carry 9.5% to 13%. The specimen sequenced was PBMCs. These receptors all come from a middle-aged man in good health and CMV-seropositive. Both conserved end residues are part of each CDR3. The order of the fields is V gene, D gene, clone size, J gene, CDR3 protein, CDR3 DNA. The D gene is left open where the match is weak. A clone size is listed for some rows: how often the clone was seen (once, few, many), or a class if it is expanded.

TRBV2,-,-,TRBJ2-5,CASSEGGQGGQETQYF,TGTGCCAGCAGTGAAGGTGGACAGGGAGGGCAAGAGACCCAGTACTTC
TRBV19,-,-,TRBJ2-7,CASSPSGVSYEQYF,TGTGCCAGTAGTCCATCGGGGGTTTCCTACGAGCAGTACTTC
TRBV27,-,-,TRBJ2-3,CASSQGDTQYF,TGTGCCAGCAGCCAGGGAGATACGCAGTATTTT
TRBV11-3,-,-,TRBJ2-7,CASSLDSARAYEQYF,TGTGCCAGCAGCTTAGATTCGGCCAGGGCCTACGAGCAGTACTTC
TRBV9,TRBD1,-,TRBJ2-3,CASSRTIPTGGGGDTQYF,TGTGCCAGCAGCCGCACCATACCGACAGGGGGCGGAGGAGATACGCAGTATTTT
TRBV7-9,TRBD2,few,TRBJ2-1,CSSSERGGGNEQFF,TGTTCCAGCAGCGAACGCGGGGGAGGCAATGAGCAGTTCTTC
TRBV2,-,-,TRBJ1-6,CASRAGTPGNNSPLHF,TGTGCCAGCAGGGCCGGGACACCAGGCAATAATTCACCCCTCCACTTT
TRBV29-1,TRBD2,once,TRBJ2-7,CSVEGGGYEQYF,TGCAGCGTTGAAGGGGGGGGCTACGAGCAGTACTTC
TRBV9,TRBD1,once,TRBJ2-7,CASSVEAGTGTYEQYF,TGTGCCAGCAGCGTAGAAGCTGGGACAGGGACCTACGAGCAGTACTTC
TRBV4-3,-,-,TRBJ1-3,CASSPQLGATVGNTIYF,TGCGCCAGCAGCCCTCAATTGGGGGCGACGGTGGGAAACACCATATATTTT
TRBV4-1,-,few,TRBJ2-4,CASSQDPDDIHDRNIQYF,TGCGCCAGCAGCCAAGATCCCGACGACATCCACGACAGAAACATTCAGTACTTC
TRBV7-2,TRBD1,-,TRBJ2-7,CASSSVRGYEQYF,TGTGCCAGCAGCTCGGTCAGGGGGTACGAGCAGTACTTC
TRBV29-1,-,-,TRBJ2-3,CSGKGGEKSTQYF,TGCAGCGGTAAAGGAGGCGAGAAGAGTACGCAGTATTTT
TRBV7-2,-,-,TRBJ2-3,CASSLGTITDTQYF,TGTGCCAGCAGCTTAGGGACTATCACAGATACGCAGTATTTT
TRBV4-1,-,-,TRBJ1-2,CASEGTHGYTF,TGCGCCAGCGAGGGAACCCATGGCTACACCTTC
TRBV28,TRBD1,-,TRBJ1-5,CASSFGDRVNQPQHF,TGTGCCAGCAGTTTCGGGGACAGGGTCAATCAGCCCCAGCATTTT
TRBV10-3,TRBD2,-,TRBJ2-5,CAISPGGAYQETQYF,TGTGCCATCAGTCCCGGGGGGGCCTACCAAGAGACCCAGTACTTC
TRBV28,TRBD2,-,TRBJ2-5,CASSRSPGGQETQYF,TGTGCCAGCAGCCGCAGCCCGGGGGGCCAAGAGACCCAGTACTTC
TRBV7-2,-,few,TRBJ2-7,CASSLAVVSSYEQYF,TGTGCCAGCAGCTTAGCCGTTGTCTCGTCCTACGAGCAGTACTTC
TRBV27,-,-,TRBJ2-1,CASSSPPRSNEQFF,TGTGCCAGCAGTTCTCCCCCCAGGTCCAATGAGCAGTTCTTC
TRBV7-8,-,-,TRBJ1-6,CASSFLSEGTPLHF,TGTGCCAGCAGCTTTTTGTCGGAGGGGACACCCCTCCACTTT
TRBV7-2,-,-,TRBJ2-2,CASTRRLAANTGELFF,TGTGCCAGCACACGGCGGTTAGCGGCGAACACCGGGGAGCTGTTTTTT
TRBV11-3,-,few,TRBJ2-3,CASSLRGALTDTQYF,TGTGCCAGCAGCTTACGGGGGGCGCTAACAGATACGCAGTATTTT
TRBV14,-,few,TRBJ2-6,CASSPGGAGGANVLTF,TGTGCCAGCAGCCCAGGAGGCGCGGGTGGGGCCAACGTCCTGACTTTC
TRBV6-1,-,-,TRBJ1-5,CASRQGVQPQHF,TGTGCCAGCAGACAGGGTGTTCAGCCCCAGCATTTT
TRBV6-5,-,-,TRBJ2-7,CASRPPQMYYEQYF,TGTGCCAGCAGACCACCCCAGATGTATTACGAGCAGTACTTC
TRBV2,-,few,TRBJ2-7,CASSDPAPGTYEQYF,TGTGCCAGCAGTGATCCGGCCCCAGGAACCTACGAGCAGTACTTC
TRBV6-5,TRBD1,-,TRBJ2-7,CASTDRGYEQYF,TGTGCCAGCACTGACAGGGGCTACGAGCAGTACTTC
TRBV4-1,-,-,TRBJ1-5,CASSLFQNQPQHF,TGCGCCAGCAGCCTTTTTCAAAATCAGCCCCAGCATTTT
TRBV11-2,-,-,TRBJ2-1,CASSLVFRTQGYNEQFF,TGTGCCAGCAGCTTAGTTTTCCGGACGCAGGGGTACAATGAGCAGTTCTTC
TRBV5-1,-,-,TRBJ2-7,CASSLRVLQDAEQYF,TGCGCCAGCAGCTTGAGAGTACTCCAGGATGCGGAGCAGTACTTC
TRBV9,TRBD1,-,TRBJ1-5,CASSGGQTDQPQHF,TGTGCCAGCAGCGGGGGACAGACAGATCAGCCCCAGCATTTT